Following are 15 T cell receptor beta chains from one sample sequenced in a study of OX40 agonist ivuxolimab in advanced cancers. The assay was immunoSEQ multiplex PCR, and TCRdb's table has in-frame clones only and misses some. The sample holds 40,000 to 55,000 clones, approximately 85% seen once. The sample here was CD4+ or CD8+ T cells sorted from blood, taken in a trial of the OX40 agonist ivuxolimab. All receptors come from an adult with an advanced solid tumor such as melanoma, head and neck, liver or kidney cancer.

V and J are TRBV11-2 and TRBJ2-5; perhaps D is TRBD1 or TRBD2 (5 bases each). This CDR3 contains 14 residues. Germline CDR1 and CDR2: SGHAT and FQNNGV. Trimming shortened V by 2 bases and J by 4 bases, and 11 bases separated the two germline ends. The CDR3 region is CASSLRGEAETQYF. The DNA for the CDR3 is TGTGCCAGCAGCTTAAGGGGAGAGGCAGAGACCCAGTACTTC. Full variable domain (rest looked up from reference TRBV11-2 and TRBJ2-5): EAGVAQSPRYKIIEKRQSVAFWCNPISGHATLYWYQQILGQGPKLLIQFQNNGVVDDSQLPKDRFSAERLKGVDSTLKIQPAKLEDSAVYLCASSLRGEAETQYFGPGTRLLVL.

This clone was observed once. The V gene is TRBV5-1, the J gene TRBJ2-7; perhaps TRBD2 as D (5 bases). CDR1 is SGHRS and CDR2 is YFSETQ in the germline V gene. The germline V and J ends were trimmed by 0 bases and 4 bases, with 11 bases remaining between them. The CDR3 contains 14 residues. The CDR3 DNA follows: TGCGCCAGCAGCTTGGCCGGAGGAGCGTACGAGCAGTACTTC. Protein: CASSLAGGAYEQYF.

The chain has TRBV28 and TRBJ1-2; D unclear. This CDR3 is built from 11 residues. Germline lookup yields CDR1 MDHEN and CDR2 SYDVKM. The V gene lost 6 bases and the J gene lost 5 bases, with 7 bases spanning the gap. CDR3 coding DNA: TGTGCCAGCAGCACCGCTTATGGCTACACCTTC. It yields the protein CASSTAYGYTF.

The V call is TRBV6-5, the J call TRBJ2-7; TRBD1 matches at 8 bases. Trimming took 3 bases from V and 4 from J; bases not matched to a gene: 5. Germline CDR1 reads MNHEY; CDR2 reads SVGAGI. The CDR3 sequence is 14 residues long. The CDR3 sequence is CASSYLTGVYEQYF. The CDR3, as DNA: TGTGCCAGCAGTTATTTGACAGGGGTGTACGAGCAGTACTTC.

This chain connects TRBV6-5 to TRBJ1-6; D gene ambiguous. Deletions cut 3 bases from V and 10 bases from J, with 7 bases between. Per germline, CDR1 MNHEY and CDR2 SVGAGI. CDR3 length equals 12 residues. This CDR3 is CASSYPGSPLHF. The CDR3 DNA reads TGTGCCAGCAGTTATCCGGGGTCACCCCTCCACTTT.

The genes are TRBV15 and TRBJ1-2; D possibly corresponds to TRBD1 (5 bases). Trimming left V 0 bases short and J 4 bases short, with 9 bases between. The CDR3 covers 14 residues. Germline assignment: CDR1 LNHNV and CDR2 YYDKDF (reference sequence). CDR3 nucleotides: TGTGCCACCAGCAGAGATCAAGGGGTCTATGGCTACACCTTC. Residues: CATSRDQGVYGYTF.

This clone is deemed medium-sized. Other nucleotide sequences in the sample specify the same CDR3. This rearrangement joins TRBV14 to TRBJ2-7; 12 nucleotides match TRBD1. The junction had 2 bases not matched to a gene; V was cut back by 4 bases and J by 4 bases. This CDR3 is 14 amino acids long. CDR1 and CDR2 from the germline V gene are SGHDN and FVKESK. The CDR3 is CASSRDRGPYEQYF. The CDR3 DNA follows: TGTGCCAGCAGCCGGGACAGGGGGCCATACGAGCAGTACTTC.

The V call is TRBV29-1, the J call TRBJ1-4; 7 bases agree with TRBD1. After removal of 5 bases from V and 5 bases from J, the junction contained 5 bases not matched to a gene. CDR1 and CDR2 from the germline V gene are SQVTM and ANQGSEA. The CDR3 has 13 residues. The CDR3 loop is CSVMTGLNEKLFF. The CDR3 DNA is TGCAGCGTTATGACAGGGCTCAATGAAAAACTGTTTTTT.

The chain links TRBV5-1 to TRBJ2-7, with 7 bases identical to TRBD2. The germline CDR1 and CDR2 sequences are SGHRS and YFSETQ. The CDR3 is 12 amino acids. The V and J ends lost 2 bases and 6 bases, in that order; junction bases with no gene match: 2. In nucleotides, the CDR3 is TGCGCCAGCAGCTTAGGGGAGGGCGAGCAGTACTTC. This gives the protein CASSLGEGEQYF.

The V gene is TRBV19, the J gene TRBJ1-5; 8 positions agree with TRBD1. The CDR3 sequence is 14 residues long. J lost 4 bases, V lost 8 bases, and 7 bases had no gene match. Germline-derived CDR1 and CDR2 are LNHDA and SQIVND (reference sequence). The CDR3 DNA is TGTGCCAGTGTTGACAGGGGTGGGAATCAGCCCCAGCATTTT. This translates into CASVDRGGNQPQHF.

The chain links TRBV27 to TRBJ2-3, with TRBD2 matching over 8 bases. Trimming took 1 base from V and 1 from J; bases not matched to a gene: 7. This CDR3 contains 17 residues. Per germline, CDR1 MNHEY and CDR2 SMNVEV (reference sequence). CDR3 nucleotides: TGTGCCAGCAGTTTATTTGGACTAGCCGGTGGCACAGATACGCAGTATTTT. Translated, it gives CASSLFGLAGGTDTQYF.

This chain uses TRBV11-2 with TRBJ2-1; TRBD2 aligns across 9 bases. Unmatched junction bases numbered 8, after V lost 4 bases and J lost 10 bases. CDR1 is SGHAT and CDR2 is FQNNGV in the germline V gene. The length of the CDR3 is 14 residues. CDR3 protein: CASSSTSSGTEQFF. The CDR3 DNA reads as TGTGCCAGCAGCTCGACCTCTAGCGGGACGGAGCAGTTCTTC.

The chain couples TRBV5-4 to TRBJ2-1, with D maybe TRBD2 (6 bases). Germline CDR1 and CDR2: SGHNT and YYREEE (reference sequence). The CDR3 totals 14 residues. V was pared by 1 base and J by 7 bases, with 12 bases between. CDR3 coding DNA: TGTGCCAGCAGCTTGAAACGGGGGATGAATGAGCAGTTCTTC. Protein: CASSLKRGMNEQFF.

The genes are TRBV5-6 and TRBJ2-3; 7 positions agree with TRBD1. The CDR3 covers 17 residues. The ends lost 4 bases at V and 2 bases at J; junction bases unmatched: 13. Germline V lookup: CDR1 SGHDT, CDR2 YYEEEE. The CDR3: CASSGGQTGRNTDTQYF. CDR3 bases: TGTGCCAGCAGCGGGGGACAGACAGGGAGAAACACAGATACGCAGTATTTT.

The V call is TRBV4-1, the J call TRBJ2-1, with 14 bases lining up with TRBD2. The J segment lost 8 bases and the V segment lost 6 bases, leaving 6 bases of the junction unmatched. CDR3 length: 15 amino acids. The V gene's germline CDR1 is MGHRA and CDR2 YSYEKL. CDR3 nucleotides: TGCGCCAGCAGTGCCGGGACTAGCGGGAGTCATGAGCAGTTCTTC. Translation: CASSAGTSGSHEQFF.